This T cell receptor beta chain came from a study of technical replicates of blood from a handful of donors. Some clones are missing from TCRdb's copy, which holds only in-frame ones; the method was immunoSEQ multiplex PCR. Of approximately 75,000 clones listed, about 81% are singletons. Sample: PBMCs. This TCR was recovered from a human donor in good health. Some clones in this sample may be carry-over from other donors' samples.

CDR3 nucleotides: TGTGCCAGCAGCTCCCCTCTCGACAGATACAATGAGCAGTTCTTC. Its protein product is CASSSPLDRYNEQFF. This chain connects TRBV7-9 to TRBJ2-1, with D tentatively TRBD1 (5 bases). The V gene lost 4 bases and the J gene lost 4 bases, with 14 bases spanning the gap. This CDR3 is built from 15 residues. The V gene's germline CDR1 is SEHNR and CDR2 FQNEAQ (reference sequence).